This TCR beta chain was sequenced during a study of blood T cell repertoires in COVID-19. Study-level information: The cDNA or gDNA used as material had been derived from T cells, B-cell-depleted T cells, or PBMCs.

While infection was still active, Seattle patients were enrolled and then followed longitudinally. In the original analysis: Cell counts per sample came from amplifying reference gene primers. Produced via immunoSEQ multiplex PCR; TCRdb's table is partial and in-frame only. That table furnishes V, J and clone size, whereas the DNA furnished D and trimming. The sample includes fewer than 40,000 clones, 81% of them seen just once. Germline CDR1 reads SNHLY; CDR2 reads FYNNEI. The CDR3 covers 13 residues. The V gene lost 5 bases and the J gene lost 2 bases, with 9 bases spanning the gap. The gene calls are TRBV2 and TRBJ1-2, with unresolved D. What was sequenced was peripheral blood. This clonotype originated in a man in his sixties or seventies with COVID-19, enrolled during active disease. The CDR3 here is CASSPDINYGYTF. The DNA of the CDR3 is TGTGCCAGCAGTCCAGACATAAACTATGGCTACACCTTC.